These T cell receptor beta chains were read from a single sample in a study of early stage breast cancer tumors. Method: immunoSEQ multiplex PCR; TCRdb's copy keeps in-frame clones and lacks some. This sample has roughly 13,000 clones, with about 80% found just once. The material sequenced was normal breast tissue next to the tumor. These receptors all come from a person aged 45-60 years with breast cancer. The CDR3 runs from the conserved cysteine through the conserved F or W. The D gene is left open where the match is weak. For some rows the clone size is stated as once, few or many, or as a class when expanded; others skip it.

D gene,clone size,V gene,J gene,CDR3 length,CDR3 DNA,CDR3 protein
.,.,TRBV19,TRBJ2-1,14,TGTGCCAGTAGTCCAGGGAGCTCCTACAATGAGCAGTTCTTC,CASSPGSSYNEQFF
.,.,TRBV6-6,TRBJ2-7,12,TGTGCCAGCATGGGCATTTCCTACGAGCAGTACTTC,CASMGISYEQYF
.,once,TRBV25-1,TRBJ2-5,15,TGTGCCAGCAGTTCTTTAGTTGGGGTAGGGGAGACCCAGTACTTC,CASSSLVGVGETQYF
TRBD1,few,TRBV20-1,TRBJ1-1,10,TGTGGGGACAGGGGTACTGAAGCTTTCTTT,CGDRGTEAFF
.,.,TRBV4-2,TRBJ2-3,16,TGTGCCAGCAGCCTCCTAGCGTCCGCAGGCACAGATACGCAGTATTTT,CASSLLASAGTDTQYF
.,.,TRBV9,TRBJ1-2,14,TGTGCCAGCAGCGACCGGGACACCCACTATGGCTACACCTTC,CASSDRDTHYGYTF
.,.,TRBV6-1,TRBJ1-1,14,TGTGCCAGCACCCCAGGCCTTATGAACACTGAAGCTTTCTTT,CASTPGLMNTEAFF
.,.,TRBV7-2,TRBJ2-2,15,TGTGCCAGCAGCTTAGAGGGGACGAACACCGGGGAGCTGTTTTTT,CASSLEGTNTGELFF
.,.,TRBV11-2,TRBJ2-4,14,TGTGCCAGCAGCTTAGATCAAGCCAAAAACATTCAGTACTTC,CASSLDQAKNIQYF
.,.,TRBV2,TRBJ2-2,13,TGTGCCAGCAGCCGGACGGGGGCCGGGGAGCTGTTTTTT,CASSRTGAGELFF
TRBD1,.,TRBV5-8,TRBJ1-2,14,TGTGCCAGCAGCACCTGGACAGGCAACTATGGCTACACCTTC,CASSTWTGNYGYTF
.,few,TRBV12-5,TRBJ2-7,14,TGTGCTAGTGGTTTGAGGGCGGAGACCTACGAGCAGTACTTC,CASGLRAETYEQYF
.,once,TRBV4-3,TRBJ2-6,17,TGCGCCAGCAGCCAAGGGGACTCGAGCTCTGGGGCCAACGTCCTGACTTTC,CASSQGDSSSGANVLTF
TRBD2,.,TRBV5-1,TRBJ2-3,16,TGCGCCAGCAGCATGCAGGGACTAGCGGCGGCAGATACGCAGTATTTT,CASSMQGLAAADTQYF
TRBD1,.,TRBV19,TRBJ2-7,16,TGTGCCAGTAGTATAGATCCGACAGGGGGCAGGAACGAGCAGTACTTC,CASSIDPTGGRNEQYF
.,.,TRBV28,TRBJ2-2,18,TGTGCCAGCAGTTTATTTGCGGGGGCCTCGATGGGCACCGGGGAGCTGTTTTTT,CASSLFAGASMGTGELFF
TRBD2,.,TRBV9,TRBJ2-2,17,TGTGCCAGCAGCGTCCGACTAGCGGGGGATTTAACCGGGGAGCTGTTTTTT,CASSVRLAGDLTGELFF
.,.,TRBV5-4,TRBJ2-5,12,TGTGCCTATACTGAAAGGTCAGAGACCCAGTACTTC,CAYTERSETQYF
TRBD1,.,TRBV28,TRBJ1-1,14,TGTGCCAGCAGCGGGACAGGCAGGGAGACTGAAGCTTTCTTT,CASSGTGRETEAFF
TRBD2,.,TRBV19,TRBJ2-5,15,TGTGCCAGTAGTAGCCTCGCGGGGGGCCAAGAGACCCAGTACTTC,CASSSLAGGQETQYF
TRBD1,once,TRBV29-1,TRBJ2-7,14,TGCAGCGTTGTTCCCGGACAGGGCTCGGACGAGCAGTACTTC,CSVVPGQGSDEQYF
TRBD1,.,TRBV9,TRBJ1-2,16,TGTGCCAGCAGCGCACTGCCCGGACAGGACAATTATGGCTACACCTTC,CASSALPGQDNYGYTF
.,.,TRBV9,TRBJ2-7,16,TGTGCCAGCAGCGCCAACCCGAACAGTAACTCCTACGAGCAGTACTTC,CASSANPNSNSYEQYF
.,.,TRBV6-1,TRBJ2-7,11,TGTGCCAGCAGGTTGGTTGAAGGGCAGTACTTC,CASRLVEGQYF